The 3 T cell receptor beta chains below were found in one sample sequenced in a study of blood T cell repertoires in COVID-19. Some clones are missing from TCRdb's copy, which holds only in-frame ones; the method was immunoSEQ multiplex PCR. The sample yields 250,000 to 400,000 clones, 85% seen once. Specimen: PBMCs or T cells enriched from blood (not recorded which). The receptors were sampled from a woman in her 30s who had been exposed to COVID-19.

This chain links TRBV4-1 with TRBJ1-4; tentatively, D is TRBD1 (6 bases). The germline V and J ends were trimmed by 2 bases and 7 bases, with 17 bases remaining between them. The CDR3 loop spans 16 amino acids. CDR1 and CDR2 (germline): MGHRA, YSYEKL. CDR3 DNA: TGCGCCAGCAGCCAACAGGCGGGCAGGGGAGCTGAAAAACTGTTTTTT. Translating gives CASSQQAGRGAEKLFF.

The chain is built from TRBV3-1 (or the pseudogene TRBV3-2) and TRBJ2-2; 8 bases map to TRBD2. Germline CDR1 LGHDT, CDR2 YNNKEL (reference sequence). The CDR3 is 15 amino acids. V shed 1 base, J shed 9 bases, and the junction held 7 bases outside the gene matches. This CDR3 is CASSQGGGKSRELFF. The CDR3 DNA reads as TGTGCCAGCAGCCAAGGCGGGGGGAAGTCCCGGGAGCTGTTTTTT.

The chain recombines TRBV28 with TRBJ2-7; 12 positions match TRBD1. V was clipped by 6 bases and J by 5 bases; unmatched bases: 20. Germline V gene lookup returns CDR1 MDHEN and CDR2 SYDVKM. The CDR3 totals 19 residues. The CDR3 nucleotides read TGTGCCAGCAGACAACCACGAATCAGCCGGGACAGGGGGCTCCACGAGCAGTACTTC. Encoded protein: CASRQPRISRDRGLHEQYF.